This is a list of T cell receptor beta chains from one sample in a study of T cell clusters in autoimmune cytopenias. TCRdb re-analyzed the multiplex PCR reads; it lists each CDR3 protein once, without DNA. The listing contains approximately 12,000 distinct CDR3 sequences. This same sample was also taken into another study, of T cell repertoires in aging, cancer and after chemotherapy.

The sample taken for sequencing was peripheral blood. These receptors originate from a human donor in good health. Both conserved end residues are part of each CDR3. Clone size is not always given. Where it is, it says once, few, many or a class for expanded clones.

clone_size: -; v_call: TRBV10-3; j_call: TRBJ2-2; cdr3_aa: CAISESGGRANTGELFF
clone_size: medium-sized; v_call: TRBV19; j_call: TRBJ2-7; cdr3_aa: CASNRGSFSYEQYF
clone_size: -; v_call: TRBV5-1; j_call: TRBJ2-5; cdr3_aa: CASSVDGYQETQYF
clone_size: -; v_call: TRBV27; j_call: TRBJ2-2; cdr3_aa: CASSLRDAAGTGELFF
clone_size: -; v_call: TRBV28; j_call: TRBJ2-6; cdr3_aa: CASSSGGANTGANVLTF
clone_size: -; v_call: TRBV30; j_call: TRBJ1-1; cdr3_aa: CAESQSGGRTEAFF
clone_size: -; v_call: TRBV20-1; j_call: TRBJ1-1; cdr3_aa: CSAQQNTEAFF
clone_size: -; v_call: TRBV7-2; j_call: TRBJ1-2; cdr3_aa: CASSLSQQGAEGYTF
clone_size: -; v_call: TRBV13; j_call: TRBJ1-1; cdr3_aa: CASSLGSSAGTGGAFF
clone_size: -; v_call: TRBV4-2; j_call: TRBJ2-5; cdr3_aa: CASSGLAGGEKTQYF
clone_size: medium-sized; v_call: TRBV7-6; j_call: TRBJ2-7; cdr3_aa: CASSPRAGAYEQYF
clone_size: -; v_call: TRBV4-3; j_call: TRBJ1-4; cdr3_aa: CASSPGWGEKLFF
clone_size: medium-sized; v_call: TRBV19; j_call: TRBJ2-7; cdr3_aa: CASSSMGDLTLREQYF
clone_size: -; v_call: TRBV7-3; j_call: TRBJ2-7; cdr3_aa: CASSLRGQGEQYF